This T cell receptor beta chain was identified in a study of T cell responses to AZD1222 COVID-19 vaccine. Points on this clone: Its specificity is unknown.

Data came from immunoSEQ multiplex PCR; TCRdb stores just in-frame clones and leaves some out. Seen here are around 130,000 clones, approximately 93% observed once, and the top ten hold about 3.1%. Study-level findings and limits: The donor group comprised mostly white British people and more females; the analysis possibly underestimated clonal diversity.

Source: peripheral blood, taken on day 0 of AZD1222 vaccination. This sequence originates from an adult in good health.

The CDR3 here is CASRAMTVNTEAFF. In nucleotides, the CDR3 is TGTGCCAGCAGAGCCATGACAGTTAACACTGAAGCTTTCTTT. This chain links TRBV6-5 with TRBJ1-1; tentatively, D is TRBD1 (5 bases). This CDR3 spans 14 amino acids. Between the trimmed V and J ends, which lost 6 bases and 2 bases, there was a span of 13 bases. CDR1 and CDR2 (germline): MNHEY, SVGAGI.